This T cell receptor beta chain was identified in a study of identical twins. The study's findings and limits: Researchers reported weaker excess twin sharing in beta out-of-frame sequences. A cross-sectional statistical analysis, not follow-up of the same donors, supported the conclusions. Within cord blood, abundant beta clonotypes carried fewer insertions, but memory repertoires showed no such trend.

The CDR3 has 14 amino acids. The junction had 3 bases not matched to a gene; V was cut back by 0 bases and J by 5 bases. Germline values: CDR1 MNHEY, CDR2 SMNVEV (reference sequence). As for this clonotype: Its antigen is currently unknown.

TCRdb redid the calling of the 5' RACE reads with MiXCR, one entry per CDR3 protein. The repertoire holds 500,000 to 550,000 distinct CDR3 sequences, approximately 20% seen once, with approximately 0.52% in the top ten. These data were likewise used in another study, on yellow fever vaccine responses in identical twins. This second study says: The T cell response to vaccination in identical twins was reportedly partly convergent and partly personalized.

V usage is TRBV27 and J usage is TRBJ2-5, with 7 nucleotides matching TRBD2. This receptor was taken from a woman between 18 and 30 years old in good health. Sequenced material: CD4+ T cells sorted from blood. The CDR3 DNA follows: TGTGCCAGCAGTTTATCCATAGCGGGTGAGACCCAGTACTTC. As protein: CASSLSIAGETQYF.